Below, 25 T cell receptor beta chains from the same sample are listed, as sequenced in a study of cytomegalovirus exposure and HLA in healthy donors. The primer mix had 60 Vbeta and 13 Jbeta primers. Profiling relied on immunoSEQ multiplex PCR, and the TCRdb table lists in-frame clones only, not all of them. The table includes 160,000 or so clones, more than 60% detected once. Sequenced sample: PBMCs. These receptors were taken from a woman in her twenties or thirties in good health and CMV-seronegative.

The V call is TRBV13, the J call TRBJ2-3, with 7 positions matching TRBD2. Germline CDR1 is PRHDT and CDR2 is FYEKMQ (reference sequence). V lost 9 bases, J lost 7 bases, and 10 bases stayed unmatched. The CDR3 runs to 13 residues. Here the CDR3 reads CASSTSPINTQYF. The CDR3 DNA sequence: TGTGCCAGTTCGACTAGCCCCATTAATACGCAGTATTTT. The whole variable domain, remainder taken from reference TRBV13 and TRBJ2-3, is AAGVIQSPRHLIKEKRETATLKCYPIPRHDTVYWYQQGPGQDPQFLISFYEKMQSDKGSIPDRFSAQQFSDYHSELNMSSLELGDSALYFCASSTSPINTQYFGPGTRLTVL.

J is TRBJ1-4 and V is TRBV28, with D possibly being TRBD1 (6 bases). Trimming cost V 7 bases and J 3 bases, with 18 bases left between them. The CDR3 extends over 16 amino acids. Germline V gene lookup returns CDR1 MDHEN and CDR2 SYDVKM. The CDR3 protein is CASTPGGGTANEKLFF. CDR3 nucleotide sequence: TGTGCCAGCACCCCGGGAGGGGGTACCGCTAATGAAAAACTGTTTTTT.

The chain recombines TRBV19 with TRBJ1-1; D remains unclear. Germline V lookup: CDR1 LNHDA, CDR2 SQIVND (reference sequence). There are 13 residues in the CDR3. V was pared by 5 bases and J by 10 bases, with 17 bases between. The DNA for the CDR3 is TGTGCCAGTAGTGAACCAGAGCGGGTAGGAGCTTTCTTT. Protein: CASSEPERVGAFF. Based on the CDR3 plus reference TRBV19 and TRBJ1-1, the full variable domain is DGGITQSPKYLFRKEGQNVTLSCEQNLNHDAMYWYRQDPGQGLRLIYYSQIVNDFQKGDIAEGYSVSREKKESFPLTVTSAQKNPTAFYLCASSEPERVGAFFGQGTRLTVV.

This sequence joins TRBV11-2 and TRBJ1-1; D gene uncertain. The germline V and J ends were trimmed by 2 bases and 0 bases, with 13 bases remaining between them. The CDR3 has 16 amino acids. Germline CDR1 reads SGHAT; CDR2 reads FQNNGV. The CDR3 nucleotides read TGTGCCAGCAGCTTACGGGGTTCCCTTATGAACACTGAAGCTTTCTTT. It is translated as CASSLRGSLMNTEAFF.

V is TRBV5-1 and J is TRBJ1-1; unclear D gene. This CDR3 region has 14 residues. CDR1 and CDR2 from the germline V gene are SGHRS and YFSETQ. Trimming took off 6 bases at V and 3 bases at J, with 15 bases between the two ends. CDR3 loop: CASKYGTAYTEAFF. The CDR3 coding sequence is TGCGCCAGCAAATATGGAACAGCATACACTGAAGCTTTCTTT.

The CDR3 loop reads CASSGGSNPSTYNEQFF. CDR3 nucleotides: TGTGCCAGTAGTGGGGGGTCTAATCCTTCGACATACAATGAGCAGTTCTTC. The chain uses TRBV19 and TRBJ2-1, with D perhaps TRBD2 (6 bases). The germline gives CDR1 LNHDA, CDR2 SQIVND (reference sequence). CDR3 length equals 17 residues. Deletions cut 5 bases from V and 4 bases from J, with 21 bases between.

V gene TRBV29-1 combines with J gene TRBJ2-1; 10 bases are a match to TRBD1. Germline V gene data show CDR1 as SQVTM and CDR2 as ANQGSEA. The length of the CDR3 is 16 residues. V gave up 3 bases and J gave up 3 bases; unmatched junction bases: 8. The CDR3 DNA sequence: TGCAGCGTTGAGGCTCCGGGACAGGGGAGCTACAATGAGCAGTTCTTC. Protein: CSVEAPGQGSYNEQFF.

The chain links TRBV29-1 to TRBJ2-7; unclear D gene. Trimming took 4 bases from V and 1 from J, leaving 8 bases between them. Germline CDR1 reads SQVTM; CDR2 reads ANQGSEA. The CDR3 loop spans 12 amino acids. The chain's CDR3 is CSVGHSSYEQYF. The CDR3 region has the DNA TGCAGCGTTGGACACAGTTCCTACGAGCAGTACTTC.

This chain uses TRBV29-1 with TRBJ2-5; maybe TRBD2 (5 bases). Germline CDR1 is SQVTM and CDR2 is ANQGSEA. Trimming cost V 4 bases and J 3 bases, with 9 bases left between them. The CDR3 contains 12 residues. CDR3 residues: CSVVRVKETQYF. CDR3 DNA sequence: TGCAGCGTTGTGAGGGTTAAAGAGACCCAGTACTTC.

The chain has TRBV25-1 and TRBJ1-2; 10 bases align to TRBD1. The germline CDR1 and CDR2 sequences are MGHDK and SYGVNS. The J segment lost 3 bases and the V segment lost 2 bases, leaving 3 bases of the junction unmatched. This CDR3 region has 15 residues. CDR3 bases: TGTGCCAGCAGTGAACCCGGGACAGGGGACTATGGCTACACCTTC. It translates to CASSEPGTGDYGYTF.

V and J are TRBV4-2 and TRBJ1-2; no definite D call. This CDR3 contains 15 residues. Trimming shortened V by 1 base and J by 12 bases, and 21 bases separated the two germline ends. CDR1 LGHNA and CDR2 YNFKEQ come from the germline V gene. CDR3 nucleotide sequence: TGTGCCAGCAGCCAAGGGCAGGCTGAGGGAATAGGCCACACCTTC. Its protein product is CASSQGQAEGIGHTF.

A single count supports this clone. The chain employs TRBV2 and TRBJ2-6, with D hard to call. The CDR3 totals 15 residues. Looked up from germline, CDR1 is SNHLY and CDR2 is FYNNEI. The V and J ends lost 2 bases and 0 bases respectively, with 5 bases between them. This chain's CDR3 is CASSEFSSGANVLTF. The CDR3 DNA reads TGTGCCAGCAGTGAATTCAGCTCTGGGGCCAACGTCCTGACTTTC.

Note on this clone: Mismatch with germline at one junction end may stem from a read error. V is TRBV7-9 and J is TRBJ1-2; 9 bases line up with TRBD1. Germline CDR1 is SEHNR and CDR2 is FQNEAQ (reference sequence). The CDR3 is 16 amino acids. This CDR3 is CSSSLAGTGLPYGYTF. The DNA for the CDR3 is TGTTCCAGCAGCTTAGCGGGGACAGGGCTCCCCTACGGCTACACCTTC.

J is TRBJ2-7 and V is TRBV7-2, with no clear D. This CDR3 spans 16 amino acids. Germline V gives CDR1 SGHTA, CDR2 FQGNSA. Between the trimmed V and J ends, which lost 5 bases and 5 bases, there was a span of 22 bases. For the CDR3, the DNA is TGTGCCAGCAGCCCCAGTCGTCTACAGTCGGTCCACGAGCAGTACTTC. Its translation is CASSPSRLQSVHEQYF.

The chain joins TRBV5-6 to TRBJ2-2; D call uncertain. Germline CDR1 and CDR2: SGHDT and YYEEEE. CDR3 size: 16 residues. Trimming cost V 0 bases and J 2 bases, with 11 bases left between them. CDR3 nucleotide sequence: TGTGCCAGCAGCTTGGGACTCTCTAAAAACACCGGGGAGCTGTTTTTT. This gives the protein CASSLGLSKNTGELFF.

Details on this clone: A read error may produce the germline difference seen at one junction end. The gene calls are TRBV6-4 and TRBJ2-6; D is perhaps TRBD1 (5 bases). The CDR3 loop spans 15 amino acids. Per the germline V gene, CDR1 is MRHNA and CDR2 is SNTAGT. The CDR3 DNA reads as TGTGCCAGCAGTGACTCGAGCTCTGGGGCCAACGGCCTGACTTTC. Translated: CASSDSSSGANGLTF.

The CDR3: CASSLEADSPLHF. CDR3 DNA sequence: TGTGCCAGCAGCTTAGAGGCGGATTCACCCCTCCACTTT. The chain couples TRBV11-3 to TRBJ1-6, with no clear D. Germline CDR1 and CDR2: SGHNT and YENEEA. This CDR3 has 13 residues. V dropped 0 bases and J dropped 8 bases, with 5 bases sitting between them.

The J gene is TRBJ1-6, the V gene TRBV4-1; TRBD1 might be the D (6 bases). CDR3 size: 15 residues. Trimming left V 0 bases short and J 9 bases short, with 12 bases between. The germline gives CDR1 MGHRA, CDR2 YSYEKL. The CDR3 here is CASSQDKGVGSPLHF. The CDR3 DNA reads as TGCGCCAGCAGCCAAGATAAGGGGGTCGGTTCACCCCTCCACTTT.

V usage is TRBV29-1 and J usage is TRBJ2-2; perhaps TRBD2 as D (5 bases). Germline CDR1 and CDR2: SQVTM and ANQGSEA. The CDR3 consists of 13 residues. V gave up 7 bases and J gave up 3 bases, with 12 bases separating them. Here the CDR3 reads CSAAGIHTGELFF. The CDR3 region has the DNA TGCAGCGCTGCCGGGATCCACACCGGGGAGCTGTTTTTT.

This chain joins TRBV5-4 and TRBJ1-1; 9 bases are shared with TRBD1. Trimming cost V 4 bases and J 8 bases; bases outside gene matches: 9. This CDR3 comprises 14 residues. Germline V gene sequence: CDR1 SGHNT, CDR2 YYREEE (reference sequence). The CDR3 DNA is TGTGCCAGCAGCCGACCGGGACAGGGAGGGGAAGCTTTCTTT. This sequence encodes CASSRPGQGGEAFF.

This clone was counted a few times. The chain recombines TRBV11-2 with TRBJ2-7, with 7 nucleotides matching TRBD1. With V trimmed by 4 bases and J by 4 bases, 10 bases remained unmatched. From germline, CDR1 is SGHAT and CDR2 FQNNGV. CDR3 size: 15 residues. The CDR3 DNA sequence: TGTGCCAGCAGCTCAAACCCGGGACAGCTTTACGAGCAGTACTTC. Translated: CASSSNPGQLYEQYF.

This chain links TRBV9 with TRBJ2-2; no firm D call. The germline V gene encodes CDR1 SGDLS and CDR2 YYNGEE. V lost 4 bases to trimming and J lost 6 bases, with 10 bases between them. CDR3 size: 13 residues. CDR3 sequence: CASSLKAAGELFF. CDR3 coding DNA: TGTGCCAGCAGCCTCAAAGCCGCCGGGGAGCTGTTTTTT.

This chain connects TRBV19 to TRBJ1-2; possibly TRBD1 for D (5 bases). Germline V gives CDR1 LNHDA, CDR2 SQIVND (reference sequence). The V and J ends lost 4 bases and 4 bases respectively, with 10 bases between them. CDR3 length equals 13 residues. Here the CDR3 reads CASSTGSSYGYTF. In DNA, the CDR3 is TGTGCCAGTAGTACAGGGTCGTCCTATGGCTACACCTTC.

The chain employs TRBV6-1 and TRBJ1-5; tentatively, D is TRBD1 (5 bases). V lost 2 bases and J 3 bases, leaving 14 bases between the germline ends. Germline loops: CDR1 MNHNS, CDR2 SASEGT. CDR3 length: 16 residues. The CDR3 nucleotides are TGTGCCAGCAGTGAACCGACTCCAGGGAACAATCAGCCCCAGCATTTT. Translated: CASSEPTPGNNQPQHF.

The chain couples TRBV6-1 to TRBJ2-5, with D possibly matching TRBD1 (7 bases). The germline V gene encodes CDR1 MNHNS and CDR2 SASEGT. Trimming took off 7 bases at V and 1 base at J, with 16 bases between the two ends. This CDR3 spans 15 amino acids. CDR3 sequence: CASTAGQRAQETQYF. CDR3 nucleotides: TGTGCCAGCACCGCGGGACAGCGCGCCCAAGAGACCCAGTACTTC.